The present T cell receptor (beta chain) was sequenced within a study of shared clonotypes between healthy human individuals. On the study more broadly: Three CD4 naive, three CD4 memory, two CD8 naive and one CD8 memory plate were used per donor.

The V gene's germline CDR1 is MGHRA and CDR2 YSYEKL. This CDR3 comprises 15 residues. The germline V and J ends were trimmed by 3 bases and 2 bases, with 14 bases remaining between them. Profiling relied on immunoSEQ multiplex PCR, and the TCRdb table lists in-frame clones only, not all of them. The profile shows approximately 1.4 million clones, nearly 99% of them singletons. As regards this clone: As yet, its antigen is unknown.

Study-wide points: Generation probability values for non-shared clonotypes were lower than those for clonotypes shared by all four donors. The study sampled only blood, and tissue repertoires likely differ.

Donors had no recently reported acute infections or vaccinations and were HIV-negative. The origin of this receptor is a young man in good health. Sequencing input: naive CD4+ T cells sorted from blood. Stated subset: CD45RA+ positively selected. The V gene is TRBV4-1, the J gene TRBJ2-7, with D possibly matching TRBD1 (6 bases). CDR3 in amino acids: CASSQAITGTYEQYF. The CDR3, as DNA: TGCGCCAGCAGCCAGGCGATCACAGGGACCTACGAGCAGTACTTC.